A single sample gave rise to the 2 T cell receptor beta chains below, sequenced in a study of T cell responses to AZD1222 COVID-19 vaccine. Assay: immunoSEQ multiplex PCR; the TCRdb copy retains only in-frame clones and omits some. The profile shows 120,000 to 150,000 clones, around 84% of them singletons. The source material was peripheral blood, sampled 28 days after the second AZD1222 dose. These receptors originate from an adult who received the AZD1222 COVID-19 vaccine.

The chain carries TRBV6-5 and TRBJ1-4; D gene ambiguous. This CDR3 is 14 amino acids long. From germline, CDR1 is MNHEY and CDR2 SVGAGI. V was trimmed by 4 bases and J by 4 bases, leaving 10 bases between them. As DNA, the CDR3 is TGTGCCAGCAGTTGGCAAGGGAATAATGAAAAACTGTTTTTT. Encoded protein: CASSWQGNNEKLFF.

The chain couples TRBV14 to TRBJ1-2; D perhaps matches TRBD1 (6 bases). V lost 5 bases to trimming and J lost 3 bases, with 10 bases between them. Per germline, CDR1 SGHDN and CDR2 FVKESK. The CDR3 has 13 residues. Here the CDR3 DNA reads TGTGCCAGCAGCTACGGACAGCACTATGGCTACACCTTC. Residues: CASSYGQHYGYTF.